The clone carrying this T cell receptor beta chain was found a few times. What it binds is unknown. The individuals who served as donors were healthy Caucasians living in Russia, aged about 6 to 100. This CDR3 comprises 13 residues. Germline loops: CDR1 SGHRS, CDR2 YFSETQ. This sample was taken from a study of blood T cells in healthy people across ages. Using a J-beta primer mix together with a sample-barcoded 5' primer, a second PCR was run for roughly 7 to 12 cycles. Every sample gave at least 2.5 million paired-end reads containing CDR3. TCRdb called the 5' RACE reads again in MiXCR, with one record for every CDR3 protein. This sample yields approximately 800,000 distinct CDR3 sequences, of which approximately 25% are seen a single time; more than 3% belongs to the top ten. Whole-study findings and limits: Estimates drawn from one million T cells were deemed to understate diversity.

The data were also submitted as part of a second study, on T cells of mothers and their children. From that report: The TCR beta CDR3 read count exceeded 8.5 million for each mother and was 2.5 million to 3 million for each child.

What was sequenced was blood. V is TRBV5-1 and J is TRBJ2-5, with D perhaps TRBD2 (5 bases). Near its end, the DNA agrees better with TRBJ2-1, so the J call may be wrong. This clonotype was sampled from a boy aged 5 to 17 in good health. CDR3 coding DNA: TGCGCCAGCAGCTTGGAGCTAGCCCATGAGCAGTTCTTC. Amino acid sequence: CASSLELAHEQFF.